The subject of this entry is one T cell receptor (beta chain). Its antigen is undetermined. The data belong to a study of cytomegalovirus exposure and HLA in healthy donors. The PCR was carried out with 60 Vbeta primers and 13 Jbeta primers. Repertoires were generated with immunoSEQ multiplex PCR, while TCRdb's copy carries only in-frame clones and drops some. The profile shows 130,000 or so clones, approximately 72% of them singletons. The study, taken as a whole, reports: CMV serostatus was the only immune exposure information that was available. Generally TCR sequences proved uncommon, though certain public TCRs appeared in numerous donors. When analyzed later, the rates of TCR association showed variation by HLA locus, with DRB1 the most and HLA-C the fewest. Near-uniform donor sequencing depth was presumed by presence/absence analyses.

This CDR3 region has 14 residues. The junction had 5 bases not matched to a gene; V was cut back by 5 bases and J by 5 bases. CDR1 LNHDA and CDR2 SQIVND come from the germline V gene (reference sequence). The rearrangement joins TRBV19 to TRBJ1-4, with TRBD1 matching 7 bases. The TCR was taken from a man aged 18 to 29 in good health and CMV-seronegative. The sample was PBMCs. CDR3 protein: CASSSGTANEKLFF. The CDR3 DNA reads TGTGCCAGTAGTTCCGGGACAGCCAATGAAAAACTGTTTTTT.